A selection of T cell receptor beta chains follows, all from one sample in a study of cytomegalovirus exposure and HLA in healthy donors. Generated by immunoSEQ multiplex PCR, the TCRdb table keeps only in-frame clones and is missing some. The sample records around 140,000 clones, less than 80% being singletons. The sample was PBMCs. Receptor source: a female donor in good health and CMV-seropositive. The CDR3 runs from the conserved cysteine through the conserved F or W. The order of the fields is J gene, clone size, D gene, V gene, CDR3 protein, CDR3 DNA. D genes are given only for firm matches. Clone size, where shown, is once, few, many, or a class for clones that have expanded.

TRBJ2-3 | few | TRBD1 | TRBV28 | CASQTGGATDTQYF | TGTGCCAGCCAAACAGGGGGCGCGACAGATACGCAGTATTTT
TRBJ1-1 | - | - | TRBV30 | CAWSPTGGGWGAFF | TGTGCCTGGAGTCCCACCGGGGGAGGGTGGGGAGCTTTCTTT
TRBJ1-2 | few | - | TRBV6-5 | CASTERDNYGYTF | TGTGCCAGCACCGAGAGGGATAACTATGGCTACACCTTC
TRBJ2-1 | - | - | TRBV30 | CAWKEWAGALNEQFF | TGTGCCTGGAAGGAGTGGGCGGGGGCCCTCAATGAGCAGTTCTTC
TRBJ2-5 | - | TRBD1 | TRBV4-1 | CASSHRQGPQETQYF | TGCGCCAGCAGCCATCGACAGGGACCCCAAGAGACCCAGTACTTC
TRBJ2-3 | - | - | TRBV7-6 | CASSPQGGGTDTQYF | TGTGCCAGCAGCCCCCAGGGTGGCGGCACAGATACGCAGTATTTT
TRBJ2-3 | - | TRBD2 | TRBV10-3 | CANSGGEADTQYF | TGTGCCAACTCGGGAGGTGAGGCAGATACGCAGTATTTT
TRBJ2-2 | - | - | TRBV6-1 | CASSKQTTTGELFF | TGTGCCAGCAGTAAACAAACGACAACCGGGGAGCTGTTTTTT
TRBJ1-5 | - | TRBD1 | TRBV19 | CASSTRTGFWPQHF | TGTGCCAGTAGTACGCGGACAGGGTTTTGGCCCCAGCATTTT
TRBJ2-1 | - | - | TRBV7-9 | CASSLGMGEQFF | TGTGCCAGCAGCTTAGGAATGGGAGAACAGTTCTTC
TRBJ2-5 | once | TRBD1 | TRBV5-1 | CASGRTGGETQYF | TGCGCCAGCGGCCGGACAGGGGGGGAGACCCAGTACTTC
TRBJ2-2 | - | TRBD1 | TRBV7-9 | CASRKGQGNFAGELFF | TGTGCCAGCAGAAAGGGACAGGGGAATTTCGCCGGGGAGCTGTTTTTT
TRBJ2-4 | - | TRBD2 | TRBV29-1 | CSGGGTKNIQYF | TGCAGCGGGGGGGGTACCAAAAACATTCAGTACTTC
TRBJ2-1 | - | - | TRBV6-1 | CASSEQGGRYYNEQFF | TGTGCCAGCAGCGAACAGGGTGGGCGATATTACAATGAGCAGTTCTTC
TRBJ1-2 | - | TRBD1 | TRBV6-6 | CASSQQGAKGYGYTF | TGTGCCAGCAGTCAACAGGGGGCGAAAGGCTATGGCTACACCTTC
TRBJ1-6 | few | TRBD1 | TRBV5-1 | CASRIDRGQSPLHF | TGCGCCAGCAGAATTGACAGGGGGCAATCACCCCTCCACTTT
TRBJ2-7 | few | - | TRBV4-2 | CASSQDPGSASSSDEQYF | TGTGCCAGCAGCCAAGATCCCGGTTCGGCTAGCTCTTCCGACGAGCAGTACTTC
TRBJ1-3 | - | - | TRBV18 | CASSPRADSGNTIYF | TGTGCCAGCTCACCACGGGCAGACTCTGGAAACACCATATATTTT
TRBJ2-1 | - | - | TRBV7-2 | CASSLAGGDNEQFF | TGTGCCAGCAGCTTAGCGGGGGGAGACAATGAGCAGTTCTTC
TRBJ2-1 | - | TRBD2 | TRBV27 | CASSLASGSGTEFF | TGTGCCAGCAGTTTAGCTAGCGGGAGTGGTACCGAGTTCTTC
TRBJ2-1 | - | TRBD2 | TRBV7-3 | CASSTPGTSYNEQFF | TGTGCCAGCAGCACTCCCGGGACTAGCTACAATGAGCAGTTCTTC
TRBJ2-7 | - | TRBD2 | TRBV7-2 | CASSLVGLAREGDEQYF | TGTGCCAGCAGCTTAGTAGGTCTGGCGCGGGAGGGCGACGAGCAGTACTTC
TRBJ2-3 | few | TRBD2 | TRBV29-1 | CSVGTSGRTDTQYF | TGCAGCGTCGGGACTAGCGGACGCACAGATACGCAGTATTTT
TRBJ2-1 | - | TRBD1 | TRBV6-4 | CASRLRDSDNEQFF | TGTGCCAGCAGACTCCGGGACAGTGACAATGAGCAGTTCTTC
TRBJ1-6 | - | - | TRBV5-1 | CASSLVTGKADSPLHF | TGCGCCAGCAGCTTGGTAACAGGGAAGGCTGATTCACCCCTCCACTTT
TRBJ2-2 | - | TRBD2 | TRBV10-1 | CASSDRVAGNTGELFF | TGCGCCAGCAGTGACAGGGTAGCGGGGAACACCGGGGAGCTGTTTTTT
TRBJ2-1 | few | TRBD1 | TRBV19 | CASSTDRAPYNEQFF | TGTGCCAGTAGTACGGACAGGGCCCCCTACAATGAGCAGTTCTTC
TRBJ2-3 | once | TRBD1 | TRBV5-1 | CASSYGRDRVTDTQYF | TGCGCCAGCAGCTACGGCCGGGACAGAGTCACAGATACGCAGTATTTT
TRBJ2-5 | few | - | TRBV5-1 | CASSLLQVFETQYF | TGTGCCAGCAGCTTGCTTCAGGTCTTTGAGACCCAGTACTTC
TRBJ2-5 | - | - | TRBV5-4 | CASSPPGERQYF | TGTGCCAGCAGCCCCCCGGGAGAGCGGCAGTACTTC
TRBJ2-1 | - | - | TRBV7-6 | CASSLDLEGYYNEQFF | TGTGCCAGCAGCTTAGACTTGGAGGGGTACTACAATGAGCAGTTCTTC
TRBJ2-7 | - | TRBD1 | TRBV28 | CASSSVQGGSYEQYF | TGTGCCAGCAGTTCGGTACAGGGGGGCTCCTACGAGCAGTACTTC
TRBJ1-1 | - | TRBD1 | TRBV19 | CASSIGTGGATEAFF | TGTGCCAGTAGTATAGGGACAGGGGGGGCCACTGAAGCTTTCTTT
TRBJ2-1 | once | - | TRBV10-2 | CASSPTQNNEQFF | TGCGCCAGCAGTCCGACACAAAACAATGAGCAGTTCTTC
TRBJ2-5 | - | TRBD2 | TRBV11-2 | CASSLDFTGLAEETQYF | TGTGCCAGCAGCTTAGATTTTACGGGACTAGCAGAAGAGACCCAGTACTTC
TRBJ1-3 | few | - | TRBV5-4 | CASSLAGAGNTIYF | TGTGCCAGCAGCTTGGCAGGGGCAGGAAACACCATATATTTT